In its sample, the clone carrying this T cell receptor beta chain was seen a few times. These data originate in a study of T cells in Graves' hyperthyroidism and ophthalmopathy. The source material, RNA transcripts, was used to amplify TCR beta CDR3 regions. First-round RT-PCR targeting the TCR CDR3 was performed with the HTBI primer set. TCRdb re-derived calls from the multiplex PCR reads in MiXCR, one entry per CDR3 protein. The sample contains around 720,000 distinct CDR3 sequences, roughly a third of which appear only once. Sequencing was done on a sample of blood. The clonotype was recovered from a woman in her forties with Graves' hyperthyroidism.

CDR3 loop: CASSQNRGPVYYGYTF. CDR3 sequence (DNA): TGTGCCAGCAGCCAAAACAGGGGGCCCGTATACTATGGCTACACCTTC. V is TRBV9 and J is TRBJ1-2; 9 bases line up with TRBD1. Germline V lookup: CDR1 SGDLS, CDR2 YYNGEE. Unmatched junction bases numbered 10, after V lost 4 bases and J lost 3 bases. This CDR3 comprises 16 residues.